These 26 T cell receptor beta chains originate from one sample sequenced in a study of cytomegalovirus exposure and HLA in healthy donors. Use of 60 Vbeta and 13 Jbeta primers characterized the PCR. The assay was immunoSEQ multiplex PCR, and TCRdb's table has in-frame clones only and misses some. The table records under 70,000 clones, about 70% of them present only once. Material: PBMCs. These receptors were taken from a woman in her 30s in good health and CMV-seronegative.

This chain joins TRBV15 and TRBJ1-1; D is uncertain. Trimming stripped 6 bases from V and 0 bases from J, with 8 bases between. Looked up from germline, CDR1 is LNHNV and CDR2 is YYDKDF (reference sequence). The CDR3 totals 13 residues. CDR3 region: CATRAHMNTEAFF. The CDR3 bases are TGTGCCACCAGGGCTCACATGAACACTGAAGCTTTCTTT.

The table lists this clone with a count of one. The chain links TRBV5-4 to TRBJ1-2, with D possibly TRBD1 on 6 matching bases. The CDR3 loop spans 15 amino acids. Trimming shortened V by 2 bases and J by 10 bases, and 21 bases separated the two germline ends. The germline CDR1 and CDR2 sequences are SGHNT and YYREEE (reference sequence). As DNA, the CDR3 is TGTGCCAGCAGCTTACGGGACACAGACGTCTTGGTCTACACCTTC. Its translation: CASSLRDTDVLVYTF.

V usage is TRBV30 and J usage is TRBJ2-5, with TRBD1 matching over 11 bases. This CDR3 contains 11 residues. Looked up from germline, CDR1 is GTSNPN and CDR2 is SVGIG (reference sequence). V lost 7 bases and J lost 11; bases outside the gene matches: 6. The chain's CDR3 is CASGQGVEQYF. CDR3 nucleotide sequence: TGTGCCTCGGGACAGGGGGTAGAGCAGTACTTC.

The CDR3 reads CSVRGVQETQYF. In DNA form, the CDR3 reads TGCAGCGTGCGGGGCGTCCAAGAGACCCAGTACTTC. V is TRBV29-1 and J is TRBJ2-5; maybe TRBD2 (6 bases). The CDR3 has 12 amino acids. The V end lost 6 bases, the J end lost 1 base, and 9 bases lay between the germline ends. The V gene's germline CDR1 is SQVTM and CDR2 ANQGSEA.

This clone was counted a few times. The chain is built from TRBV9 and TRBJ1-4, with D maybe TRBD1 (6 bases). The V gene lost 4 bases and the J gene lost 5 bases, with 15 bases spanning the gap. There are 15 residues in the CDR3. Germline V gene data show CDR1 as SGDLS and CDR2 as YYNGEE. CDR3: CASSPGGAWNEKLFF. The CDR3 nucleotides are TGTGCCAGCAGCCCGGGGGGGGCGTGGAATGAAAAACTGTTTTTT.

The CDR3 reads CASSVGRSGGSTDTQYF. The DNA for the CDR3 is TGTGCCAGCAGCGTAGGTCGAAGCGGCGGGTCGACAGATACGCAGTATTTT. This sequence joins TRBV9 and TRBJ2-3, with D perhaps matching TRBD2 (5 bases). Germline V gene sequence: CDR1 SGDLS, CDR2 YYNGEE. This CDR3 has 17 amino acids. V was pared by 0 bases and J by 3 bases, with 17 bases between.

This rearrangement joins TRBV6-1 to TRBJ2-5; D may be TRBD1 (6 bases). Germline-derived CDR1 and CDR2 are MNHNS and SASEGT. Between the trimmed V and J ends, which lost 5 bases and 3 bases, there was a span of 10 bases. The CDR3 loop spans 13 amino acids. The CDR3 nucleotides are TGTGCCAGCAGTTCCCGGACAGAAGAGACCCAGTACTTC. This codes for CASSSRTEETQYF.

J is TRBJ1-5 and V is TRBV19; 9 bases are a match to TRBD1. Germline CDR1 and CDR2: LNHDA and SQIVND (reference sequence). V shed 7 bases and J 6 bases; nucleotides not matched to a gene: 10. The CDR3 contains 15 residues. DNA for the CDR3: TGTGCCAGTAACACAGGGGGCGTTTTCTCTCAGCCCCAGCATTTT. Amino acids: CASNTGGVFSQPQHF.

This clone was picked up a small number of times. The V and J genes are TRBV19 and TRBJ1-4; D might be TRBD1 (5 bases). Germline CDR1 is LNHDA and CDR2 is SQIVND (reference sequence). Trimming pared 1 base from V and 3 bases from J, leaving 9 bases between. The CDR3 runs to 15 residues. The CDR3 region is CASSIGREANEKLFF. The DNA for the CDR3 is TGTGCCAGTAGTATAGGCAGGGAAGCTAATGAAAAACTGTTTTTT. Variable domain in full (rest from reference TRBV19 and TRBJ1-4): DGGITQSPKYLFRKEGQNVTLSCEQNLNHDAMYWYRQDPGQGLRLIYYSQIVNDFQKGDIAEGYSVSREKKESFPLTVTSAQKNPTAFYLCASSIGREANEKLFFGSGTQLSVL.

This clone was observed a handful of times. V and J are TRBV5-1 and TRBJ2-1; TRBD1 matches 7 bases. After removal of 0 bases from V and 12 bases from J, the junction contained 3 bases not matched to a gene. The CDR3 is 12 amino acids. Germline assignment: CDR1 SGHRS and CDR2 YFSETQ. This chain's CDR3 is CASSLGQGGQFF. CDR3 DNA sequence: TGCGCCAGCAGCTTGGGACAGGGTGGGCAGTTCTTC.

The chain recombines TRBV6-6 with TRBJ2-7; maybe TRBD2 (6 bases). V dropped 5 bases and J dropped 3 bases, with 20 bases sitting between them. CDR1 MNHNY and CDR2 SVGAGI come from the germline V gene (reference sequence). The CDR3 spans 16 residues. CDR3 in DNA: TGTGCCAGCAGTGGGACTGGACGGGGAGAGGACTACGAGCAGTACTTC. This sequence encodes CASSGTGRGEDYEQYF.

The chain links TRBV5-8 to TRBJ1-1, with a possible D match to TRBD1 (5 bases). Trimming left V 0 bases short and J 0 bases short, with 12 bases between. The CDR3 has 16 amino acids. Germline CDR1 reads SGHTS; CDR2 reads YDEGEE. The CDR3 DNA sequence: TGTGCCAGCAGCTTGGCGGCAGGGAGGATGAACACTGAAGCTTTCTTT. Amino acid sequence: CASSLAAGRMNTEAFF.

The chain couples TRBV30 to TRBJ1-1; D unresolved. CDR3 length: 12 amino acids. V was shortened by 2 bases and J by 8 bases, with 12 bases between the two germline ends. In germline, CDR1 is GTSNPN, CDR2 SVGIG (reference sequence). The CDR3 region has the DNA TGTGCCTGGAGTACCGGGTCCTACGAAGCTTTCTTT. Encoded protein: CAWSTGSYEAFF. Together with reference TRBV30 and TRBJ1-1, the CDR3 gives the full variable domain: SQTIHQWPATLVQPVGSPLSLECTVEGTSNPNLYWYRQAAGRGLQLLFYSVGIGQISSEVPQNLSASRPQDRQFILSSKKLLLSDSGFYLCAWSTGSYEAFFGQGTRLTVV.

This chain uses TRBV6-1 with TRBJ2-5, with TRBD2 identical over 7 bases. The CDR3 spans 16 residues. Germline CDR1 reads MNHNS; CDR2 reads SASEGT. Trimming cost V 2 bases and J 5 bases; bases outside gene matches: 11. CDR3 loop: CASSEFALAGVETQYF. The CDR3 DNA reads as TGTGCCAGCAGTGAATTCGCCCTTGCGGGGGTGGAGACCCAGTACTTC.

The V gene is TRBV7-9, the J gene TRBJ1-3, with D hard to call. The germline V gene has CDR1 SEHNR and CDR2 FQNEAQ (reference sequence). The germline V and J ends were trimmed by 6 bases and 0 bases, with 3 bases remaining between them. The CDR3 covers 12 residues. CDR3 nucleotide sequence: TGTGCCAGCAGGAGCTCTGGAAACACCATATATTTT. This translates into CASRSSGNTIYF. Based on the CDR3 plus reference TRBV7-9 and TRBJ1-3, the full variable domain is DTGVSQNPRHKITKRGQNVTFRCDPISEHNRLYWYRQTLGQGPEFLTYFQNEAQLEKSRLLSDRFSAERPKGSFSTLEIQRTEQGDSAMYLCASRSSGNTIYFGEGSWLTVV.

The chain links TRBV5-8 to TRBJ1-5; possibly TRBD1 for D (5 bases). Trimming shortened V by 4 bases and J by 0 bases, and 5 bases separated the two germline ends. The CDR3 extends over 13 amino acids. Germline CDR1 is SGHTS and CDR2 is YDEGEE. The CDR3 is CASSRGSNQPQHF. The CDR3 DNA reads as TGTGCCAGCAGCAGGGGTAGCAATCAGCCCCAGCATTTT.

This clone showed up just once. The chain recombines TRBV27 with TRBJ2-1; 10 bases are a match to TRBD2. In germline, CDR1 is MNHEY, CDR2 SMNVEV (reference sequence). Trimming at V came to 0 bases and at J to 9 bases, leaving 2 bases not matched to a gene. This CDR3 has 14 amino acids. The chain's CDR3 is CASSLSLAGPEQFF. CDR3 sequence (DNA): TGTGCCAGCAGTTTATCACTAGCGGGACCTGAGCAGTTCTTC.

DNA of the CDR3: TGTGCCAGCAGCTTACGCGGGGGGGTGAACAATGAGCAGTTCTTC. Its translation is CASSLRGGVNNEQFF. The chain has TRBV11-2 and TRBJ2-1; 9 bases line up with TRBD2. The ends lost 2 bases at V and 5 bases at J; junction bases unmatched: 4. The CDR3 has 15 amino acids. Germline V gene lookup returns CDR1 SGHAT and CDR2 FQNNGV. Filled out from reference TRBV11-2 and TRBJ2-1, the complete variable domain reads EAGVAQSPRYKIIEKRQSVAFWCNPISGHATLYWYQQILGQGPKLLIQFQNNGVVDDSQLPKDRFSAERLKGVDSTLKIQPAKLEDSAVYLCASSLRGGVNNEQFFGPGTRLTVL.

This chain connects TRBV5-6 to TRBJ2-3; 10 bases map to TRBD1. The CDR3 consists of 17 residues. The J segment lost 2 bases and the V segment lost 2 bases, leaving 8 bases of the junction unmatched. Germline-derived CDR1 and CDR2 are SGHDT and YYEEEE. The CDR3 DNA reads as TGTGCCAGCAGCTTTGCTGGGACAGGGGTGGTCACAGATACGCAGTATTTT. Translated: CASSFAGTGVVTDTQYF.

The chain recombines TRBV9 with TRBJ2-2, with D maybe TRBD2 (6 bases). The CDR3 sequence is 16 residues long. The germline V gene encodes CDR1 SGDLS and CDR2 YYNGEE. Trimming shortened V by 1 base and J by 3 bases, and 13 bases separated the two germline ends. The CDR3 DNA is TGTGCCAGCAGCGTAATGGCGGGGACTCACACCGGGGAGCTGTTTTTT. Protein product: CASSVMAGTHTGELFF.

The chain employs TRBV7-3 and TRBJ1-1, with unresolved D. V lost 0 bases and J 6 bases, leaving 8 bases between the germline ends. Germline V CDR1 and CDR2: SGHTA, FQGTGA. The CDR3 runs to 13 residues. The CDR3 DNA reads TGTGCCAGCAGCTTAACGCGTAAATCTGAAGCTTTCTTT. It yields the protein CASSLTRKSEAFF.

The chain is built from TRBV29-1 and TRBJ2-7; 7 bases line up with TRBD1. The CDR3 is 11 residues long. Looked up from germline, CDR1 is SQVTM and CDR2 is ANQGSEA. Trimming took 7 bases from V and 4 from J; bases not matched to a gene: 4. The CDR3 region is CSGTGEYEQYF. In nucleotides, the CDR3 is TGCAGCGGGACAGGAGAGTACGAGCAGTACTTC.

The chain links TRBV5-8 to TRBJ2-1; TRBD1 matches 9 bases. The germline V gene encodes CDR1 SGHTS and CDR2 YDEGEE. The V and J ends lost 6 bases and 0 bases, in that order; junction bases with no gene match: 13. The CDR3 is made up of 18 amino acids. The CDR3 coding sequence is TGTGCCAGCATCCTCCAGGGGGACAGGGTTAACTCCTACAATGAGCAGTTCTTC. It specifies CASILQGDRVNSYNEQFF.

This chain joins TRBV9 and TRBJ2-5; 8 bases fit TRBD2. Trimming took 0 bases from V and 5 from J; bases not matched to a gene: 9. Germline V gives CDR1 SGDLS, CDR2 YYNGEE. This CDR3 comprises 16 residues. This chain's CDR3 is CASSVGSRGATETQYF. The CDR3 nucleotides are TGTGCCAGCAGCGTAGGATCGCGGGGGGCCACGGAGACCCAGTACTTC.

V is TRBV18 and J is TRBJ1-1; perhaps TRBD1 as D (5 bases). CDR3 length equals 12 residues. Trimming cost V 0 bases and J 8 bases, with 7 bases left between them. CDR1 KGHSH and CDR2 LQKENI come from the germline V gene. For the CDR3, the DNA is TGTGCCAGCTCACCACCGGGGGGGGAAGCTTTCTTT. Its translation: CASSPPGGEAFF.

V is TRBV30 and J is TRBJ1-2; D possibly corresponds to TRBD1 (6 bases). The V and J ends lost 2 bases and 6 bases respectively, with 13 bases between them. The CDR3 totals 13 residues. Germline CDR1 reads GTSNPN; CDR2 reads SVGIG (reference sequence). CDR3 coding DNA: TGTGCCTGGAGTCTGGGGGCATCGGATGGCTACACCTTC. As protein: CAWSLGASDGYTF.